The clone carrying this TCR beta chain was seen once. Its antigen remains unknown. This entry belongs to a study of cytomegalovirus exposure and HLA in healthy donors. Study-level background: Within an early data release were about 80 million unique TCRs drawn from HLA-typed donors. Regarding the study as a whole: 16,951 TCR beta sequences were associated with HLA alleles at 0.05 false discovery rate in a later analysis. Among TCR beta chains, those listed as cytomegalovirus-associated numbered over 150.

V lost 4 bases and J lost 3, with 15 bases in between. Per the germline V gene, CDR1 is MGHRA and CDR2 is YSYEKL. The CDR3 is made up of 15 amino acids. The primer mix had 60 Vbeta and 13 Jbeta primers. Sequenced by immunoSEQ multiplex PCR; TCRdb stores in-frame clones only, minus some. This table holds approximately 150,000 clones, 60% to 85% found once. The chain uses TRBV4-1 and TRBJ1-2; no clear D gene. This sequence originates from a man aged 50 or older in good health and CMV-seropositive. The sequenced sample consisted of PBMCs. This chain's CDR3 is CASSPLARADYGYTF. Here the CDR3 DNA reads TGCGCCAGCAGCCCTCTTGCGAGGGCGGACTATGGCTACACCTTC.